These T cell receptor beta chains were read from a single sample in a study of vaccination effects on CD4 cells after COVID-19. Sequencing used immunoSEQ multiplex PCR; TCRdb keeps in-frame clones, though not all of them. In the table there are 55,000 to 75,000 clones, around 69% of which are singletons. Which antigens these TCRs recognize remains unknown. The material was CD4+ T cells from PBMCs cultured with HCoV-NL63 spike peptides, obtained before COVID-19 vaccination. The source is a human donor who received a COVID-19 vaccine. Both conserved end residues are part of each CDR3. Fields, in order: D gene, J gene, V gene, clone size, CDR3 DNA, CDR3 protein. D genes are given only for firm matches. Expanded clones are given a class, and other clones once, few, many or no size at all.

d_call: TRBD1; j_call: TRBJ2-2; v_call: TRBV19; clone_size: NA; cdr3_nt: TGTGCCAGTTCGGGACAGGGGAACACCGGGGAGCTGTTTTTT; cdr3_aa: CASSGQGNTGELFF
d_call: TRBD1; j_call: TRBJ2-1; v_call: TRBV4-3; clone_size: NA; cdr3_nt: TGCGCCAGCAGCCAAGACGGGCGCCCAGGACAGGGTCGGCAGGGGAGAGACAATGAGCAGTTCTTC; cdr3_aa: CASSQDGRPGQGRQGRDNEQFF
d_call: TRBD1; j_call: TRBJ2-1; v_call: TRBV19; clone_size: once; cdr3_nt: TGTGCCAGTAGTATATCAGGGGTAGGGACAGGGGCGCAAGGTGAGCAGTTCTTC; cdr3_aa: CASSISGVGTGAQGEQFF
d_call: NA; j_call: TRBJ1-3; v_call: TRBV5-1; clone_size: few; cdr3_nt: TGCGCCAGCAGCCTCGGCCGGGACACGTTCTCTGGAAACACCATATATTTT; cdr3_aa: CASSLGRDTFSGNTIYF
d_call: NA; j_call: TRBJ1-6; v_call: TRBV6-2/TRBV6-3; clone_size: NA; cdr3_nt: TGTGCCAGCAGTTACAACCTTTCACCCCTCCACTTT; cdr3_aa: CASSYNLSPLHF
d_call: TRBD1; j_call: TRBJ2-1; v_call: TRBV7-3; clone_size: NA; cdr3_nt: TGTGCCAGCAGCTTAACCGGACAGGGGGGCAGGATTTACAATGAGCAGTTCTTC; cdr3_aa: CASSLTGQGGRIYNEQFF
d_call: NA; j_call: TRBJ1-5; v_call: TRBV5-1; clone_size: once; cdr3_nt: TGCGCCAGCAGCTTGGAGGCTGGCAATCAGCCCCAGCATTTT; cdr3_aa: CASSLEAGNQPQHF
d_call: TRBD1; j_call: TRBJ1-5; v_call: TRBV7-2; clone_size: NA; cdr3_nt: TGTGCCAGCAGCTTAGCGGCACAGGGGGGCAATCAGCCCCAGCATTTT; cdr3_aa: CASSLAAQGGNQPQHF
d_call: NA; j_call: TRBJ1-2; v_call: TRBV6-1; clone_size: few; cdr3_nt: TGTGCCAGCAGTGCGGTCCCTTCCGGAGGGGTGAATGGCTACACCTTC; cdr3_aa: CASSAVPSGGVNGYTF
d_call: NA; j_call: TRBJ2-5; v_call: TRBV6-5; clone_size: NA; cdr3_nt: TGTGCCAGCAGTTTCTCACAGGGAATAGGAAAGACCCAGTACTTC; cdr3_aa: CASSFSQGIGKTQYF
d_call: NA; j_call: TRBJ1-2; v_call: TRBV2; clone_size: NA; cdr3_nt: TGTGCCAGCAGTGAAGCGCAGACAGTCTATGGCTACACCTTC; cdr3_aa: CASSEAQTVYGYTF
d_call: TRBD2; j_call: TRBJ2-1; v_call: TRBV19; clone_size: few; cdr3_nt: TGTGCCAGTAGGGGACTAGCGGGGACCCATGAGCAGTTCTTC; cdr3_aa: CASRGLAGTHEQFF
d_call: TRBD1; j_call: TRBJ1-6; v_call: TRBV7-3; clone_size: NA; cdr3_nt: TGTGCCAGCAGCCCGACAGGGGGACCGGAACCCCTCCACTTT; cdr3_aa: CASSPTGGPEPLHF
d_call: NA; j_call: TRBJ2-3; v_call: TRBV21-1; clone_size: NA; cdr3_nt: TGTGCCAGCAGCAAAGGTGGCTTTGGGTTGGGGCAGGGGCGCGATACGCAGTATTTT; cdr3_aa: CASSKGGFGLGQGRDTQYF
d_call: NA; j_call: TRBJ1-1; v_call: TRBV5-1; clone_size: NA; cdr3_nt: TGCGCCAGCAGCTTGGAATTGGGCACTGAAGCTTTCTTT; cdr3_aa: CASSLELGTEAFF
d_call: NA; j_call: TRBJ2-1; v_call: TRBV5-1; clone_size: NA; cdr3_nt: TGCGCCAGCAGCTTGGTGTACGGCTCCAATGAGCAGTTCTTC; cdr3_aa: CASSLVYGSNEQFF
d_call: NA; j_call: TRBJ1-1; v_call: TRBV4-1; clone_size: few; cdr3_nt: TGCGCCAGCAGCCAAGGATATCGGGGGGTGAACACTGAAGCTTTCTTT; cdr3_aa: CASSQGYRGVNTEAFF
d_call: NA; j_call: TRBJ2-5; v_call: TRBV28; clone_size: NA; cdr3_nt: TGTGCCAGCAGTTTCCGGGGGCCCCCAGAGACCCAGTACTTC; cdr3_aa: CASSFRGPPETQYF
d_call: TRBD1; j_call: TRBJ1-1; v_call: TRBV6-6; clone_size: once; cdr3_nt: TGTGCCAGCAGTTCCGGACAGGGGCTATTCACTGAAGCTTTCTTT; cdr3_aa: CASSSGQGLFTEAFF
d_call: NA; j_call: TRBJ1-5; v_call: TRBV19; clone_size: NA; cdr3_nt: TGTGCCAGTAGTTGGGGGGCGAGGCAGCCCCAGCATTTT; cdr3_aa: CASSWGARQPQHF
d_call: NA; j_call: TRBJ2-5; v_call: TRBV5-1; clone_size: NA; cdr3_nt: TGCGCCAGCAGCTTGGGCCGGGAGACCCAGTACTTC; cdr3_aa: CASSLGRETQYF
d_call: TRBD1; j_call: TRBJ1-3; v_call: TRBV7-2; clone_size: NA; cdr3_nt: TGTGCCAGCAGCTCAACAGGGGTCTCTGGAAACACCATATATTTT; cdr3_aa: CASSSTGVSGNTIYF
d_call: NA; j_call: TRBJ1-4; v_call: TRBV5-1; clone_size: NA; cdr3_nt: TGCGCCAGCAGCTTAGGGACAACTAATGAAAAACTGTTTTTT; cdr3_aa: CASSLGTTNEKLFF
d_call: NA; j_call: TRBJ2-1; v_call: TRBV7-2; clone_size: NA; cdr3_nt: TGTGCCAGCAGCTTACGGCTAGCGTCCAATGAGCAGTTCTTC; cdr3_aa: CASSLRLASNEQFF
d_call: NA; j_call: TRBJ2-1; v_call: TRBV5-1; clone_size: NA; cdr3_nt: TGCGCCAGCAGCTTGGCAGGGTCCGCGCATGAGCAGTTCTTC; cdr3_aa: CASSLAGSAHEQFF
d_call: TRBD2; j_call: TRBJ2-1; v_call: TRBV7-3; clone_size: NA; cdr3_nt: TGTGCCAGCAGCTTAGCGTCGGCTAGCGGCGAGCAGTTCTTC; cdr3_aa: CASSLASASGEQFF
d_call: TRBD2; j_call: TRBJ2-3; v_call: TRBV18; clone_size: NA; cdr3_nt: TGTGCCAGCTCACCATTCCCTAGCGGGGGGACAGATACGCAGTATTTT; cdr3_aa: CASSPFPSGGTDTQYF
d_call: NA; j_call: TRBJ2-5; v_call: TRBV19; clone_size: NA; cdr3_nt: TGTGCCAGTAGTATAAGAGAGACCCAGTACTTC; cdr3_aa: CASSIRETQYF
d_call: NA; j_call: TRBJ2-6; v_call: TRBV5-1; clone_size: few; cdr3_nt: TGCGCCAGCAGACTCTACTCTGGGGCCAACGTCCTGACTTTC; cdr3_aa: CASRLYSGANVLTF
d_call: NA; j_call: TRBJ2-5; v_call: TRBV9; clone_size: NA; cdr3_nt: TGTGCCAGCAGCGCCGGATCAGGGGGGGAGACCCAGTACTTC; cdr3_aa: CASSAGSGGETQYF
d_call: NA; j_call: TRBJ1-1; v_call: TRBV6-5; clone_size: NA; cdr3_nt: TGTGCCACTCAGGCGGGATACCCGAACACTGAAGCTTTCTTT; cdr3_aa: CATQAGYPNTEAFF
d_call: NA; j_call: TRBJ1-5; v_call: TRBV21-1; clone_size: NA; cdr3_nt: TGTGCCAGCAGCACGGCGGAGGGCGTCCAGCATTTT; cdr3_aa: CASSTAEGVQHF
d_call: TRBD1; j_call: TRBJ1-1; v_call: TRBV5-1; clone_size: NA; cdr3_nt: TGCGCCAGCAGCTTCATACAGGGGGCAGGTGGCACTGAAGCTTTCTTT; cdr3_aa: CASSFIQGAGGTEAFF
d_call: NA; j_call: TRBJ2-3; v_call: TRBV19; clone_size: NA; cdr3_nt: TGTGCCAGTAGTCCATATGGGGGCTCGGGCACAGATACGCAGTATTTT; cdr3_aa: CASSPYGGSGTDTQYF
d_call: TRBD2; j_call: TRBJ2-3; v_call: TRBV25-1; clone_size: once; cdr3_nt: TGTGCCAGCAGTGAATTCCCTAGCGGGGGGGATATACCCGATACGCAGTATTTT; cdr3_aa: CASSEFPSGGDIPDTQYF
d_call: TRBD2; j_call: TRBJ2-5; v_call: TRBV5-1; clone_size: once; cdr3_nt: TGCGCCAGCAGCTTGGATCGCGGGGGGGCCCGGGAGACCCAGTACTTC; cdr3_aa: CASSLDRGGARETQYF
d_call: TRBD1; j_call: TRBJ1-2; v_call: TRBV19; clone_size: NA; cdr3_nt: TGTGCCAGTAGGAAAGCGGGACAGTCGAGCGGCGGCTACACCTTC; cdr3_aa: CASRKAGQSSGGYTF
d_call: NA; j_call: TRBJ1-6; v_call: TRBV27; clone_size: NA; cdr3_nt: TGTGCCAGCAGTAACCGGGACGGAATAAATTCACCCCTCCACTTT; cdr3_aa: CASSNRDGINSPLHF
d_call: TRBD1; j_call: TRBJ1-2; v_call: TRBV5-1; clone_size: NA; cdr3_nt: TGCGCCAGCAGCGCCGGGACAGGGACGGGCTATGGCTACACCTTC; cdr3_aa: CASSAGTGTGYGYTF
d_call: NA; j_call: TRBJ1-5; v_call: TRBV27; clone_size: NA; cdr3_nt: TGTGCCAGCAGTTTAACTTTCAATCAGCCCCAGCATTTT; cdr3_aa: CASSLTFNQPQHF
d_call: NA; j_call: TRBJ1-3; v_call: TRBV4-3; clone_size: NA; cdr3_nt: TGCGCCAGCAGCCAATCCGGGAACTCTGGAAACACCATATATTTT; cdr3_aa: CASSQSGNSGNTIYF
d_call: TRBD2; j_call: TRBJ2-3; v_call: TRBV5-1; clone_size: few; cdr3_nt: TGCGCCAGCGGGAGGGAACTAAGCACAGATACGCAGTATTTT; cdr3_aa: CASGRELSTDTQYF
d_call: TRBD1; j_call: TRBJ1-6; v_call: TRBV6-6; clone_size: NA; cdr3_nt: TGTGCCAGCCTCCTCCCCGGGACAGGGTCCCTCCACTTT; cdr3_aa: CASLLPGTGSLHF
d_call: NA; j_call: TRBJ1-1; v_call: TRBV4-1; clone_size: few; cdr3_nt: TGCGCCAGCAGCCCCTTGCCCGGACAAGGCACTGAAGCTTTCTTT; cdr3_aa: CASSPLPGQGTEAFF
d_call: TRBD1; j_call: TRBJ2-1; v_call: TRBV7-2; clone_size: NA; cdr3_nt: TGTGCCAGCAGTTTACAAACAGGGGTTTTTCTCAATGAGCAGTTCTTC; cdr3_aa: CASSLQTGVFLNEQFF
d_call: TRBD2; j_call: TRBJ2-5; v_call: TRBV6-5; clone_size: NA; cdr3_nt: TGTGCCAGCATTGTGACTAGCGGTAAAGAGACCCAGTACTTC; cdr3_aa: CASIVTSGKETQYF
d_call: TRBD2; j_call: TRBJ2-1; v_call: TRBV7-3; clone_size: NA; cdr3_nt: TGTGCCAGCAGCCCCCTAGCGGGGGGGCTTAACAATGAGCAGTTCTTC; cdr3_aa: CASSPLAGGLNNEQFF
d_call: NA; j_call: TRBJ2-3; v_call: TRBV18; clone_size: once; cdr3_nt: TGTGCCAGCTCACCACTTTCCAGGTCATTCACAGATACGCAGTATTTT; cdr3_aa: CASSPLSRSFTDTQYF
d_call: NA; j_call: TRBJ2-3; v_call: TRBV7-2; clone_size: NA; cdr3_nt: TGTGCCAGCAGCCCCCCCGCGGTTACGCAGTATTTT; cdr3_aa: CASSPPAVTQYF
d_call: NA; j_call: TRBJ2-2; v_call: TRBV5-1; clone_size: NA; cdr3_nt: TGCGCCAGCAGCCCCATTATAACCGGGGAGCTGTTTTTT; cdr3_aa: CASSPIITGELFF
d_call: NA; j_call: TRBJ2-2; v_call: TRBV7-3; clone_size: NA; cdr3_nt: TGTGCCAGCAGCTTAAGGGGTAGCACCGGGGAGCTGTTTTTT; cdr3_aa: CASSLRGSTGELFF
d_call: TRBD1; j_call: TRBJ2-3; v_call: TRBV4-1; clone_size: NA; cdr3_nt: TGCGCCAGCAGCCAAGACCGGGACAGCAAAGATACGCAGTATTTT; cdr3_aa: CASSQDRDSKDTQYF